This T cell receptor beta chain came from a study of CD8 T cells in Susac syndrome. Sequencing of TCR beta covered CD8+ and CD4+ T cells obtained from blood. The multiple sclerosis controls were treatment-naive patients affected by stable or active relapsing-remitting disease. Random hexamers primed reverse transcription of about 0.5 to 1 ug RNA. Amplification of TCR beta CDR3 used immunoSEQ multiplex PCR across 54 Vbeta and 13 Jbeta. TCRdb passed the immunoSEQ multiplex PCR reads through MiXCR, listing each CDR3 protein once. The table shows around 180,000 distinct CDR3 sequences, with over 85% occurring only once. V lost 3 bases, J lost 3 bases, and 9 bases stayed unmatched. Germline V gives CDR1 SGDLS, CDR2 YYNGEE. The CDR3 covers 17 residues.

Sequencing was performed on CD4+ T cells from PBMCs. V is TRBV9 and J is TRBJ2-2, with 9 bases fitting TRBD1. The TCR originated in a human donor with multiple sclerosis. CDR3 in amino acids: CASSASQGALDTGELFF. For the CDR3, the DNA is TGTGCCAGCAGCGCCTCACAGGGGGCGCTGGACACCGGGGAGCTGTTTTTT.